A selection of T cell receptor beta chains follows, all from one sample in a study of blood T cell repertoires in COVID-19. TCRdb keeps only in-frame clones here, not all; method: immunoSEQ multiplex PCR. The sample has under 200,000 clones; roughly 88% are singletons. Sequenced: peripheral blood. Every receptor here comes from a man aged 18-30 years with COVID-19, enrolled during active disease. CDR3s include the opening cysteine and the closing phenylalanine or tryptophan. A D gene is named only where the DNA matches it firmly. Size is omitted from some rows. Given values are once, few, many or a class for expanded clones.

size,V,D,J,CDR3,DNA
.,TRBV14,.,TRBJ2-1,CASSQRSSSNEQFF,TGTGCCAGCAGCCAGAGGTCTAGTAGCAATGAGCAGTTCTTC
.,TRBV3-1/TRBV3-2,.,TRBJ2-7,CASSQGLAAGAYEQYF,TGTGCCAGCAGCCAGGGCCTAGCGGCAGGGGCCTACGAGCAGTACTTC
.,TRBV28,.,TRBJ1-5,CASSPQTGPWRPQHF,TGTGCCAGCAGTCCGCAGACAGGCCCCTGGCGGCCCCAGCATTTT
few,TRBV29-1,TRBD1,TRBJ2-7,CSVEDPGDRGYEQYF,TGCAGCGTTGAAGATCCTGGGGACAGGGGCTACGAGCAGTACTTC
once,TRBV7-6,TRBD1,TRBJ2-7,CASSFGTVYEQYF,TGTGCCAGCAGCTTCGGGACAGTCTACGAGCAGTACTTC
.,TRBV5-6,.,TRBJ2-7,CASSLGLAALSSYEQYF,TGTGCCAGCAGCTTGGGATTAGCGGCATTGAGCTCCTACGAGCAGTACTTC
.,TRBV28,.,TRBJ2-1,CASSPLASSYNEQFF,TGTGCCAGCAGTCCCCTTGCGTCATCCTACAATGAGCAGTTCTTC
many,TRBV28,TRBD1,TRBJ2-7,CASRMGGTGWYEQYF,TGTGCCAGCAGGATGGGGGGGACAGGGTGGTACGAGCAGTACTTC
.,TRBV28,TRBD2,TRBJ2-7,CASISGRGEQYF,TGTGCCAGCATCTCCGGGAGGGGGGAGCAGTACTTC
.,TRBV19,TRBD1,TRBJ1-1,CASSKYRDRGRRTEAFF,TGTGCCAGTAGTAAGTATCGAGACAGGGGGCGCAGAACTGAAGCTTTCTTT
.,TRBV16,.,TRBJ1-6,CASSHWRAHGSPLHF,TGTGCCAGCAGCCACTGGAGGGCCCATGGTTCACCCCTCCACTTT
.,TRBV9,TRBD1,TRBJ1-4,CASSPTGALNEKLFF,TGTGCCAGCAGCCCGACAGGGGCACTAAATGAAAAACTGTTTTTT
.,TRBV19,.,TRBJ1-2,CASSNRARYGYTF,TGTGCCAGTAGTAACAGGGCCCGCTATGGCTACACCTTC
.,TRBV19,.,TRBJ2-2,CASSASKTPGELFF,TGTGCCAGTAGTGCGAGCAAAACCCCCGGGGAGCTGTTTTTT
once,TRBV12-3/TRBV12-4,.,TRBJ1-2,CASRADYGYTF,TGTGCCAGCAGGGCTGACTATGGCTACACCTTC
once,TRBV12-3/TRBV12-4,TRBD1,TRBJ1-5,CASRRQGSQPQHF,TGTGCCAGCAGGAGACAGGGCAGCCAGCCCCAGCATTTT
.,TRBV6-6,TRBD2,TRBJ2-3,CATRRGTSGGTDTQYF,TGTGCCACCCGACGTGGGACTAGCGGAGGCACAGATACGCAGTATTTT
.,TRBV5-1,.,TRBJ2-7,CASSNPTGYEQYF,TGCGCCAGCAGCAACCCCACAGGGTACGAGCAGTACTTC
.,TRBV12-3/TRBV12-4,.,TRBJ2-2,CASTDTGELFF,TGTGCCAGCACCGACACCGGGGAGCTGTTTTTT
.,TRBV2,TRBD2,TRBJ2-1,CASSDAGTSGSGEQFF,TGTGCCAGCAGCGACGCCGGGACTAGCGGGAGTGGGGAGCAGTTCTTC
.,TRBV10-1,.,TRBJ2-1,CASSDPGLGRQGQFF,TGCGCCAGCAGTGACCCGGGACTGGGGAGACAGGGTCAGTTCTTC
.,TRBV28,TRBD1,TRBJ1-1,CASSTRTGEARTEAFF,TGTGCCAGCAGTACCCGGACAGGGGAGGCAAGGACTGAAGCTTTCTTT
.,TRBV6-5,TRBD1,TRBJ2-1,CASSIRDRAYEQFF,TGTGCCAGCAGTATCCGGGACAGGGCGTATGAGCAGTTCTTC
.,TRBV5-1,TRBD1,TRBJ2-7,CASSSTGTGVYEQYF,TGCGCCAGCAGTTCTACCGGGACAGGGGTCTACGAGCAGTACTTC
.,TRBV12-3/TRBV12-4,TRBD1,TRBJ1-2,CASSPTGGGYTF,TGTGCCAGCAGTCCGACAGGGGGCGGCTACACCTTC
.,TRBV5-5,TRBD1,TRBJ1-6,CASSLAHRTGNSPLHF,TGTGCCAGCAGCTTGGCTCATCGGACAGGGAACTCACCCCTCCACTTT
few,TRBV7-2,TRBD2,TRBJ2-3,CASSLELAGGQDTQYF,TGTGCCAGCAGCTTAGAACTAGCGGGAGGTCAGGATACGCAGTATTTT
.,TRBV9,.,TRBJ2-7,CASSVGGPSYEQYF,TGTGCCAGCAGCGTAGGAGGGCCCTCCTACGAGCAGTACTTC
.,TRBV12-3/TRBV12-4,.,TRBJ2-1,CASSPTRHYQFF,TGTGCCAGCAGTCCCACCCGACATTACCAGTTCTTC
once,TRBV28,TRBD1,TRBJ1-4,CASSRYTGTGEAKLLF,TGTGCCAGCAGTCGCTATACCGGGACAGGGGAGGCAAAACTGCTTTTT
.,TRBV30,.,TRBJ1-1,CAWSLGEQMNTEAFF,TGTGCCTGGAGTTTGGGCGAACAGATGAACACTGAAGCTTTCTTT
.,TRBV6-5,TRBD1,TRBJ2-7,CASTSAPGQGIGQYF,TGTGCCAGCACTTCGGCCCCGGGACAGGGGATAGGGCAGTACTTC
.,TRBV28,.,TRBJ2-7,CASSLPRMSSYEQYF,TGTGCCAGCAGCCTTCCTAGGATGAGCTCCTACGAGCAGTACTTC
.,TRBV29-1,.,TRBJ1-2,CSVEYAQPGSGYTF,TGCAGCGTTGAATACGCACAGCCCGGTTCTGGCTACACCTTC
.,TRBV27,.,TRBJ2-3,CASSSPSSTDTQYF,TGTGCCAGCAGTTCCCCTTCTAGCACAGATACGCAGTATTTT
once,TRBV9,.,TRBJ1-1,CASSVEGHTNTEAFF,TGTGCCAGCAGCGTAGAGGGACATACGAACACTGAAGCTTTCTTT
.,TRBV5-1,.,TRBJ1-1,CASSLGQANTEAFF,TGCGCCAGCAGCTTGGGGCAGGCGAACACTGAAGCTTTCTTT
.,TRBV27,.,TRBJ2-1,CASSPTGNWGNEQFF,TGTGCCAGCAGTCCAACAGGAAACTGGGGCAATGAGCAGTTCTTC
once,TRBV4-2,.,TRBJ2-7,CASSQEGDGGSYEQYF,TGTGCCAGCAGCCAAGAAGGGGACGGGGGCTCCTACGAGCAGTACTTC
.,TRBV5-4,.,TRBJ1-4,CASSLAGGAGEKLFF,TGTGCCAGCAGCTTGGCCGGGGGGGCTGGGGAAAAACTGTTTTTT
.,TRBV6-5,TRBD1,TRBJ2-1,CASTRDRYYNEQFF,TGTGCCAGCACCCGGGACAGATACTACAATGAGCAGTTCTTC
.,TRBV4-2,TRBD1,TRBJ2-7,CASSLQGHTSYEQYF,TGTGCCAGCAGCCTACAGGGGCACACCTCCTACGAGCAGTACTTC